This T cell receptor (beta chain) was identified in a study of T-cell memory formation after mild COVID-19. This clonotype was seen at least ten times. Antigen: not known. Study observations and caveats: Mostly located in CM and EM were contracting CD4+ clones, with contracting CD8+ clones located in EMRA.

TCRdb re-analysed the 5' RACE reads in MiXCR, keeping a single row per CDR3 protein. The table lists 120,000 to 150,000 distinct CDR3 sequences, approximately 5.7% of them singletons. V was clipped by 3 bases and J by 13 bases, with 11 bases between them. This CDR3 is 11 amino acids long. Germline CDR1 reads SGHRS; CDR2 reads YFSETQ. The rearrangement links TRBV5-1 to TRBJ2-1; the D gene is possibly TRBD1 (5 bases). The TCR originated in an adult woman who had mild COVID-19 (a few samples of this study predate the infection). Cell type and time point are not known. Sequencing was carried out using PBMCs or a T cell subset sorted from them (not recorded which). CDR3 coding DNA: TGCGCCAGCAGCTCCCAACAGGAACAGTTCTTC. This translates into CASSSQQEQFF.